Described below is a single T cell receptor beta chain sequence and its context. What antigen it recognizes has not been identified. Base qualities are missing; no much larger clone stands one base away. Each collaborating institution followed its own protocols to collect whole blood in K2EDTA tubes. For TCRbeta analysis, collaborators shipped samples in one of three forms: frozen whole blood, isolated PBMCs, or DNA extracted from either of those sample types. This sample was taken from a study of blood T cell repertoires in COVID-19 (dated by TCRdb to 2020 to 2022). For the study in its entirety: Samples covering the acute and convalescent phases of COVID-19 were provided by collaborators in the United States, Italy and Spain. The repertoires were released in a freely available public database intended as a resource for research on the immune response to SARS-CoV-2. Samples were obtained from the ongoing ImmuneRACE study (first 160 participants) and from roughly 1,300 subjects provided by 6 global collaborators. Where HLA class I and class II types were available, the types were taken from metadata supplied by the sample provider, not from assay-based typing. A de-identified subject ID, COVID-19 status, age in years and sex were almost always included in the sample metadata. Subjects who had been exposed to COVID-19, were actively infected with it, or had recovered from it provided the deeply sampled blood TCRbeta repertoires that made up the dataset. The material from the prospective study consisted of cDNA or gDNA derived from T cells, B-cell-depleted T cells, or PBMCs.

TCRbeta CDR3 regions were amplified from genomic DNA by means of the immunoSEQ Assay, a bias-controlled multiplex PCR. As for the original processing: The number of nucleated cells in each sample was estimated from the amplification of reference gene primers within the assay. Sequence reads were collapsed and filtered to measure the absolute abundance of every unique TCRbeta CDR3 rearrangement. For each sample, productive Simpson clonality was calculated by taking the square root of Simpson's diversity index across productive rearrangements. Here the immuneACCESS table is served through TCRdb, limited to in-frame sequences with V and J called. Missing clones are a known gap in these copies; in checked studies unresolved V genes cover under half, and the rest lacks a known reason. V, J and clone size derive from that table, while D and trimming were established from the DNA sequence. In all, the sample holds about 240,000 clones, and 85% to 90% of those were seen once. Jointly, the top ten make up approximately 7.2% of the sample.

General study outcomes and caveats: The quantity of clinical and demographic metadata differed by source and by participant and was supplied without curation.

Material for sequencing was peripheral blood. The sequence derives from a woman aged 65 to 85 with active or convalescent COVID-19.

The CDR3 region reads CASNARDKGKLFF. The sequenced DNA: TGTGCCAGCAATGCGAGGGATAAAGGAAAACTGTTTTTT. The V gene is TRBV9 and the J gene is TRBJ1-4; no D gene is confidently identified. From its cysteine to its phenylalanine, the CDR3 spans 13 amino acids. Only the CDR3 DNA stays, 39 bases, in frame from base 1. CDR1 is given as SGDLS and CDR2 as YYNGEE, both from the germline V gene. A distance of 16 bases separates the germline ends of V and J, which lose 6 bases and 10 bases respectively.